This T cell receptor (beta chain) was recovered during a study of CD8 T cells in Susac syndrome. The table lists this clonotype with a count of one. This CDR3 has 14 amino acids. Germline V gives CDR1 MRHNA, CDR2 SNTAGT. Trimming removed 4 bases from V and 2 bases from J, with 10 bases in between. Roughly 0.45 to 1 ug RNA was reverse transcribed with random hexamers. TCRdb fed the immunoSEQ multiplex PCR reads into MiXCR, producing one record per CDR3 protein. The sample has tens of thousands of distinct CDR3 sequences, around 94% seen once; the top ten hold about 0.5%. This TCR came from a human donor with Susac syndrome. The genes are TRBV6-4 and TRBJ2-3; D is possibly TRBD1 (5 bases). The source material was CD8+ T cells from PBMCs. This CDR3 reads CASSGDRNTDTQYF. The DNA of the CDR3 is TGTGCCAGCAGTGGAGACAGAAACACAGATACGCAGTATTTT.